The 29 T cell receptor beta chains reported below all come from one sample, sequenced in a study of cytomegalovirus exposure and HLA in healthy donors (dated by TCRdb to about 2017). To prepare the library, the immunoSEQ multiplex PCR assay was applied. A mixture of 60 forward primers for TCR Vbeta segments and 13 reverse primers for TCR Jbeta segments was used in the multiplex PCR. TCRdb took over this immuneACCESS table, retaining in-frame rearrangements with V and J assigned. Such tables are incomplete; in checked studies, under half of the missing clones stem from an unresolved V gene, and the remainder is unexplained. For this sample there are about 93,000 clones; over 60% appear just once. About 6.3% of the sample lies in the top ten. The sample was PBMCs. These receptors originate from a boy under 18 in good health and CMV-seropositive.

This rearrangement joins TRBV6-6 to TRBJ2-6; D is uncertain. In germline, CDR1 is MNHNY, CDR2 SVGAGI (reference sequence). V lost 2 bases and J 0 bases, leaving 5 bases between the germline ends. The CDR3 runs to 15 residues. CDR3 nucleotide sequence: TGTGCCAGCAGTTACGGCGGCTCTGGGGCCAACGTCCTGACTTTC. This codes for CASSYGGSGANVLTF.

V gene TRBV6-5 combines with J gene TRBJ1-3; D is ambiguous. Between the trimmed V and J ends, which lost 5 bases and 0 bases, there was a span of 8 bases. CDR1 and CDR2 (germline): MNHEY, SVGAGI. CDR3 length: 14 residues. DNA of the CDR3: TGTGCCAGCAGTACCCCGGGCTCTGGAAACACCATATATTTT. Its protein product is CASSTPGSGNTIYF.

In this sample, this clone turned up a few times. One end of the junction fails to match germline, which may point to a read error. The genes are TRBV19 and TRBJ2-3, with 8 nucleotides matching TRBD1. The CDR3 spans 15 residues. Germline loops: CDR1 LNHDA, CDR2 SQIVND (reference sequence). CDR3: CASSLDRGSYDTQYF. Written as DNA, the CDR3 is TGTGCCAGTAGTCTAGACAGGGGTTCGTACGATACGCAGTATTTT.

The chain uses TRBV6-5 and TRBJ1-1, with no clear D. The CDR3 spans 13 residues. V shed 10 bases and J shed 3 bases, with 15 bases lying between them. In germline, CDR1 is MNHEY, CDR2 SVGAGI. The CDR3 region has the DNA TGTGCCATCGCGAGGGAGCTTGACACTGAAGCTTTCTTT. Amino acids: CAIARELDTEAFF.

The CDR3 spells CASSLAMVSVLYQETQYF. DNA for the CDR3: TGCGCCAGCAGCTTGGCCATGGTTTCAGTCTTGTACCAAGAGACCCAGTACTTC. V gene TRBV5-1 combines with J gene TRBJ2-5; no definite D call. Trimming stripped 0 bases from V and 0 bases from J, with 18 bases between. The germline gives CDR1 SGHRS, CDR2 YFSETQ. The CDR3 spans 18 residues. Full variable domain (rest looked up from reference TRBV5-1 and TRBJ2-5): KAGVTQTPRYLIKTRGQQVTLSCSPISGHRSVSWYQQTPGQGLQFLFEYFSETQRNKGNFPGRFSGRQFSNSRSEMNVSTLELGDSALYLCASSLAMVSVLYQETQYFGPGTRLLVL.

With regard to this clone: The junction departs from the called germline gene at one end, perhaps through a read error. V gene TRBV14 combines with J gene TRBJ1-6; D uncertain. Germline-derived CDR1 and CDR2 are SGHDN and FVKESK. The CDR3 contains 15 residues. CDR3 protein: CASSQYSSYNSPLNF. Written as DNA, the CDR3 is TGTGCCAGCAGCCAGTATAGTTCCTATAATTCACCCCTCAACTTT.

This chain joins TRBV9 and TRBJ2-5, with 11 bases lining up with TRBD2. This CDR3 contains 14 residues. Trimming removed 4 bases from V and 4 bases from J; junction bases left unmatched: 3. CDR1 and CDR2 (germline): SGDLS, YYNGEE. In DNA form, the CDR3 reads TGTGCCAGCAGCATGGGGACTAGCGGAGAGACCCAGTACTTC. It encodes CASSMGTSGETQYF.

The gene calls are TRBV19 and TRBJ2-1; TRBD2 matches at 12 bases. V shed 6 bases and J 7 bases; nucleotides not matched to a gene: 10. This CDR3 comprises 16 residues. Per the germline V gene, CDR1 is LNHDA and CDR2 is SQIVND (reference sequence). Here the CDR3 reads CASRRLAGARMNEQFF. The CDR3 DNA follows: TGTGCCAGTAGGAGACTAGCGGGGGCCCGTATGAATGAGCAGTTCTTC. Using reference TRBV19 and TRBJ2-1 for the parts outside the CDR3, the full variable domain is DGGITQSPKYLFRKEGQNVTLSCEQNLNHDAMYWYRQDPGQGLRLIYYSQIVNDFQKGDIAEGYSVSREKKESFPLTVTSAQKNPTAFYLCASRRLAGARMNEQFFGPGTRLTVL.

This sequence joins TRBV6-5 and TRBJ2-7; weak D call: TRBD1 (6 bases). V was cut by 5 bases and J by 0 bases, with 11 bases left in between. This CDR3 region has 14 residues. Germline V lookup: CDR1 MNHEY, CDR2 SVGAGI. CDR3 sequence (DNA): TGTGCCAGCAGTCCATTCAGGGGCTCCTACGAGCAGTACTTC. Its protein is CASSPFRGSYEQYF.

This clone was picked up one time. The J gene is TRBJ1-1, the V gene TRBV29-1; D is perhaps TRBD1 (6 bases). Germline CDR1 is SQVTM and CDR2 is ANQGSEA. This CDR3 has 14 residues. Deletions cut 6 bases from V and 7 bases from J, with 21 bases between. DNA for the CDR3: TGCAGCGTCGCCGGGGGGGCAGGTGAGAATGAAGCTTTCTTT. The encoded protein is CSVAGGAGENEAFF.

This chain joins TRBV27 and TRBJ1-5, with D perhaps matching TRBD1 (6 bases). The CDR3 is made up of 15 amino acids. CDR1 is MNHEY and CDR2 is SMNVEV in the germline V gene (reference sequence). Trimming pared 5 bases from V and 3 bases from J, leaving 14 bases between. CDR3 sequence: CASSGRGGTNQPQHF. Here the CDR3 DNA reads TGTGCCAGCAGTGGCCGGGGGGGCACCAATCAGCCCCAGCATTTT.

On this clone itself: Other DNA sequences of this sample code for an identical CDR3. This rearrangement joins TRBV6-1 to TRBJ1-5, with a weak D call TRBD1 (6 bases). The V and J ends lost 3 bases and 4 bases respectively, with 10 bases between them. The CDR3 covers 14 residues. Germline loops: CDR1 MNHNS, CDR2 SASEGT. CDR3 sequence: CASSEQGLNQPQHF. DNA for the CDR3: TGTGCCAGCAGTGAGCAGGGGTTGAATCAGCCCCAGCATTTT.

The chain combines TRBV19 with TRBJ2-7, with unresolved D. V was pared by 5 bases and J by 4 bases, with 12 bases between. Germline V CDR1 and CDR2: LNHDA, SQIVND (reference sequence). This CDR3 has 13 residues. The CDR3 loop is CASSASMRYEQYF. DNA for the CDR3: TGTGCCAGTAGTGCCAGCATGAGGTACGAGCAGTACTTC.

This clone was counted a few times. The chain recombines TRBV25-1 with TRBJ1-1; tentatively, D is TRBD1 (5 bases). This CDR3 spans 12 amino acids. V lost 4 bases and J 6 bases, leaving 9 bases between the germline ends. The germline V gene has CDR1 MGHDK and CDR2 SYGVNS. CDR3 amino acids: CASSGYRPEAFF. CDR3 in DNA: TGTGCCAGCAGTGGATACAGGCCTGAAGCTTTCTTT.

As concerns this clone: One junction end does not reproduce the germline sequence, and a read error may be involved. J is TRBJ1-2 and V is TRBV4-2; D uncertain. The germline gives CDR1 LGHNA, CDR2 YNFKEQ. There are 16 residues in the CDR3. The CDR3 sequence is CASSRQDLSSNDGYTF. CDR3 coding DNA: TGTGCCAGCAGCCGCCAGGACTTATCTAGTAACGATGGCTACACCTTC.

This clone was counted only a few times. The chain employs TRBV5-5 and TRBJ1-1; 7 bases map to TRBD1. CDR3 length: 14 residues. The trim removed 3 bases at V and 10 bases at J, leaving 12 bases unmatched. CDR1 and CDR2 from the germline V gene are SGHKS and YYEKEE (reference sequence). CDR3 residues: CASSYENRGNRAFF. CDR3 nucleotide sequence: TGTGCCAGCAGCTATGAAAACAGGGGTAATCGAGCTTTCTTT.

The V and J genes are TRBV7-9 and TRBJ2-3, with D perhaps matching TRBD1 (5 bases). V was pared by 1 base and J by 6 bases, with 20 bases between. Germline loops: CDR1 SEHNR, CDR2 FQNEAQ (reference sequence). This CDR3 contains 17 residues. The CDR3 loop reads CASSLGFPVQDQDTQYF. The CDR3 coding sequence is TGTGCCAGCAGCTTAGGTTTTCCTGTACAGGACCAGGATACGCAGTATTTT.

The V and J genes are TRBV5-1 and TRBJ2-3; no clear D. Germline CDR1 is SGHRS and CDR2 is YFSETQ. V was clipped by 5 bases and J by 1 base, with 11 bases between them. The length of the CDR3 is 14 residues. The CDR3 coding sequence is TGCGCCAGCAGTGATGAATCAGGCACAGATACGCAGTATTTT. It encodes CASSDESGTDTQYF.

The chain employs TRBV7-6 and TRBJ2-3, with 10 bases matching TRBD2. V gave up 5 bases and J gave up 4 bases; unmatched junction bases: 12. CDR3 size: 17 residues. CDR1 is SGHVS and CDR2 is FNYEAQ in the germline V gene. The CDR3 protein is CASSLDVAGGLSDTQYF. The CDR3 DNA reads TGTGCCAGCAGCCTCGACGTAGCGGGGGGTTTGTCAGATACGCAGTATTTT.

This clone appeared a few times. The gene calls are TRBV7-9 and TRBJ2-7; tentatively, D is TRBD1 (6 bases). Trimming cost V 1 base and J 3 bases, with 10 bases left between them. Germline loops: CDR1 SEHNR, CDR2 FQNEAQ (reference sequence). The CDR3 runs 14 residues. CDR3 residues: CASSLGTVNYEQYF. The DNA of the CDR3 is TGTGCCAGCAGCTTAGGGACAGTCAACTACGAGCAGTACTTC.

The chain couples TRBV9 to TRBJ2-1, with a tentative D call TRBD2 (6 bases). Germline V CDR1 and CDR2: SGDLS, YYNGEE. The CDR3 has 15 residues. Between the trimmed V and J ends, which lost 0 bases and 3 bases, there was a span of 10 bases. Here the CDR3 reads CASSVGGEDYNEQFF. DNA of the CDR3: TGTGCCAGCAGCGTAGGGGGGGAGGACTACAATGAGCAGTTCTTC.

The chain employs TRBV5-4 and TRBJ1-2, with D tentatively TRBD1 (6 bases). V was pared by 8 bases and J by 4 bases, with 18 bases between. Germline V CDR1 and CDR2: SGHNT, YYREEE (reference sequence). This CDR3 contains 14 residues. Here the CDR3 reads CASHEGRGLYGYTF. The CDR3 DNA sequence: TGTGCCAGTCACGAGGGCAGGGGTCTCTATGGCTACACCTTC. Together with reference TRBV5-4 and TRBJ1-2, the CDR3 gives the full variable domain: ETGVTQSPTHLIKTRGQQVTLRCSSQSGHNTVSWYQQALGQGPQFIFQYYREEENGRGNFPPRFSGLQFPNYSSELNVNALELDDSALYLCASHEGRGLYGYTFGSGTRLTVV.

The CDR3 reads CASSLGGPWRGARDQPQHF. CDR3 nucleotide sequence: TGTGCCAGCAGCTTGGGGGGACCTTGGAGGGGCGCAAGGGATCAGCCCCAGCATTTT. The chain links TRBV5-6 to TRBJ1-5; D may be TRBD1 (5 bases). V was clipped by 0 bases and J by 5 bases, with 24 bases between them. CDR1 and CDR2 (germline): SGHDT, YYEEEE. This CDR3 is 19 amino acids long.

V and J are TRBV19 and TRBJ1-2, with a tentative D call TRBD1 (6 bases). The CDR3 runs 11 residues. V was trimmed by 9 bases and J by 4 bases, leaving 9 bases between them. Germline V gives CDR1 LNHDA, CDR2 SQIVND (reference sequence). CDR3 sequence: CASQDSYGYTF. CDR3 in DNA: TGTGCCAGCCAGGACAGCTATGGCTACACCTTC.

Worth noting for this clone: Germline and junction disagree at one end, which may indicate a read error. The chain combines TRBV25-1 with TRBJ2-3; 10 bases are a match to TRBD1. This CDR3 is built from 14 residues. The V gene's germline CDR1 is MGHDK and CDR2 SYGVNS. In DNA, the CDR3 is TGTGCCAGCAAAGGGGACAGGGGTGTGGATATGCAGTATTTT. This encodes CASKGDRGVDMQYF.

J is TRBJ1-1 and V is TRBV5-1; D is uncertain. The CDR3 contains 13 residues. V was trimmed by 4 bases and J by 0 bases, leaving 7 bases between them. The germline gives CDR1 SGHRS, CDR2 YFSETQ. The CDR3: CASSQTLNTEAFF. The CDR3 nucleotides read TGCGCCAGCAGCCAAACACTGAACACTGAAGCTTTCTTT.

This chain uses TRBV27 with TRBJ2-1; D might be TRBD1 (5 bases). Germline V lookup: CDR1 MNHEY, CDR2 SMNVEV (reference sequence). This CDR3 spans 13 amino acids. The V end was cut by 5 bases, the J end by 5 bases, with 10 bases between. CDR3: CASSITGDNEQFF. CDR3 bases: TGTGCCAGCAGTATAACAGGTGACAATGAGCAGTTCTTC.

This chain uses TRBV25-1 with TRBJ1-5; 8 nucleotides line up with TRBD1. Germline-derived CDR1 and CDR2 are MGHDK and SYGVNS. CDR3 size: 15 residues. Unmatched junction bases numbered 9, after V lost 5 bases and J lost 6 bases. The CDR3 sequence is CASSPLDRGGQPQHF. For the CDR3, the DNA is TGTGCCAGCAGTCCCCTCGACAGGGGCGGTCAGCCCCAGCATTTT.

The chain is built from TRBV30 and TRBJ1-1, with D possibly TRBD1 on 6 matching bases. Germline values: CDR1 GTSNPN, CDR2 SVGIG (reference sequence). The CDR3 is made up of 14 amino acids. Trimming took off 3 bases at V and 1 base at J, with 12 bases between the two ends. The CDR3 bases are TGTGCCTGGAGCAAAGGACAGAAGAACACTGAAGCTTTCTTT. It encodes CAWSKGQKNTEAFF.